This paragraph reports one T cell receptor (beta chain). What it binds is unknown. This sample was included in a study of T cell clonotyping in hematopoietic cell transplantation. Study-wide background: Pretransplant recipient samples were taken after cytoreduction.

Sequencing used immunoSEQ multiplex PCR; TCRdb keeps in-frame clones, though not all of them. The sample has some 13,000 clones, approximately 80% seen once; the top ten hold 16%. Study observations and caveats: CD4 and CD8 repertoire contributions could not be separated without sorting. After transplant, recipient diversity fell while pathologically expanded clonotypes grew through day 180. Broader posttransplant TCR repertoire diversity was predicted by graft donor and pretransplant recipient Inverse Simpson Index values.

Time point reported: recipient sample about 28 days before transplant, after cytoreduction. The material sequenced was peripheral blood mononuclear cells, taken before stem cell transplant. The clonotype comes from a man between 60 and 75 years old with acute myeloid leukemia. Some clones in this sample may be carry-over from other donors' samples.

CDR3 coding DNA: TGTGCCAGCAGTGGGACAGGTGAATCACCCCTCCACTTT. Translation: CASSGTGESPLHF. The chain employs TRBV7-9 and TRBJ1-6; 8 nucleotides line up with TRBD1. J was trimmed by 10 bases and V by 6 bases; bases with no gene match: 5. The CDR3 is made up of 13 amino acids. CDR1 and CDR2 from the germline V gene are SEHNR and FQNEAQ (reference sequence).